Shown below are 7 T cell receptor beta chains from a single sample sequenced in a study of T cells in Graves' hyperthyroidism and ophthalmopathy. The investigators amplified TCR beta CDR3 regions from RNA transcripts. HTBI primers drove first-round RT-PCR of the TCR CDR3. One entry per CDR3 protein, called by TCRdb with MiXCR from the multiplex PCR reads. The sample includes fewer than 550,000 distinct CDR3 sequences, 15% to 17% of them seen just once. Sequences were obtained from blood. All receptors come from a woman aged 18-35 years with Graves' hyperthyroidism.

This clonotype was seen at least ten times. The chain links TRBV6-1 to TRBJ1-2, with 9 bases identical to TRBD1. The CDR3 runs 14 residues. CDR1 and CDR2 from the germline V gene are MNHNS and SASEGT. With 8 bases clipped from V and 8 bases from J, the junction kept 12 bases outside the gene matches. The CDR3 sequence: CASARDRELHGYTF. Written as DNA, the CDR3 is TGTGCCAGCGCCCGGGACAGGGAATTACACGGCTACACCTTC.

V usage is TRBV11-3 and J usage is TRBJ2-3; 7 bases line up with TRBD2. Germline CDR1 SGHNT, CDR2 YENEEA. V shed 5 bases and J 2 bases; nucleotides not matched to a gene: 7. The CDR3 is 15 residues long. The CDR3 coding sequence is TGTGCCAGCAGCCCCCCCGGGACTAACACAGATACGCAGTATTTT. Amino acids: CASSPPGTNTDTQYF.

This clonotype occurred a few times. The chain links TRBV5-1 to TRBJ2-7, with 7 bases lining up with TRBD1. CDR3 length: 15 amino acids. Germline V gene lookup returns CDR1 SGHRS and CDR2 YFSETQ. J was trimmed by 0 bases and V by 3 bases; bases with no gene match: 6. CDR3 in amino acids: CASSWDSLSSYEQYF. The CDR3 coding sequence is TGCGCCAGCAGCTGGGACAGTCTTAGCTCCTACGAGCAGTACTTC.

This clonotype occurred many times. The DNA for the CDR3 is TGTGCCAGCGACCGGACGGGGAGCAATGAGCAGTTCTTC. Translation: CASDRTGSNEQFF. V is TRBV6-1 and J is TRBJ2-1; D might be TRBD2 (5 bases). Trimming removed 8 bases from V and 6 bases from J, with 14 bases in between. This CDR3 has 13 amino acids. Germline lookup yields CDR1 MNHNS and CDR2 SASEGT.

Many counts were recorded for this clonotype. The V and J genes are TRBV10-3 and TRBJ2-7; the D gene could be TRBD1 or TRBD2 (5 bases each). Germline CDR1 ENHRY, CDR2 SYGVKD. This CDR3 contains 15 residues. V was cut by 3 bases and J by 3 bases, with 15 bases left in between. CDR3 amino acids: CAISDGDQAIYEQYF. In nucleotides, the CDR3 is TGTGCCATCAGTGATGGGGACCAGGCCATCTACGAGCAGTACTTC.

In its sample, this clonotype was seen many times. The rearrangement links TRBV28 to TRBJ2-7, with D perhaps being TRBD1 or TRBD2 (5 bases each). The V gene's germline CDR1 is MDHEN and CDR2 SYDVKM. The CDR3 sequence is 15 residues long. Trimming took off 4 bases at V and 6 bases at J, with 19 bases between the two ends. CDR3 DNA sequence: TGTGCCAGCAGTTCGGAGACAGTGGGGGTCTCCGAGCAGTACTTC. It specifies CASSSETVGVSEQYF.

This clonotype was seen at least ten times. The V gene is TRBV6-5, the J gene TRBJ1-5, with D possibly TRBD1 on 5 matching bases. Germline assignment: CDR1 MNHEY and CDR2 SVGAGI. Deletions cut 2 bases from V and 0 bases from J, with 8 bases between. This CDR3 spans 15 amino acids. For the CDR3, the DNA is TGTGCCAGCAGTTACGCCAGGGATAGCAATCAGCCCCAGCATTTT. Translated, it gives CASSYARDSNQPQHF.